Shown below are 32 T cell receptor beta chains from a single sample sequenced in a study of early T cells in non-severe SARS-CoV-2 infection. TCRdb re-derived calls from the 5' RACE reads in MiXCR, one entry per CDR3 protein. Counted here are 45,000 to 50,000 distinct CDR3 sequences, under 7% occurring once; the ten biggest clones make up 2.8%. Material: whole blood, obtained at baseline. These receptors were taken from an adult who was a healthcare worker with PCR-confirmed SARS-CoV-2 infection or an uninfected control (not recorded which).

This clonotype has only a few counts. The chain employs TRBV4-3 and TRBJ2-7, with 9 nucleotides matching TRBD1. The CDR3 has 14 residues. The germline V gene has CDR1 LGHNA and CDR2 YSLEER. V shed 1 base, J shed 5 bases, and the junction held 3 bases outside the gene matches. CDR3 sequence (DNA): TGCGCCAGCAGCCAAGTACAGGGGGCCCACGAGCAGTACTTC. Its translation: CASSQVQGAHEQYF.

This clonotype was counted many times. The chain employs TRBV20-1 and TRBJ1-2, with D tentatively TRBD1 (5 bases). CDR1 and CDR2 from the germline V gene are DFQATT and SNEGSKA (reference sequence). There are 15 residues in the CDR3. V was clipped by 0 bases and J by 7 bases, with 18 bases between them. The CDR3 sequence: CSARDPARTGGGYTF. As DNA, the CDR3 is TGCAGTGCTAGAGATCCCGCCCGGACTGGGGGTGGCTACACCTTC.

This clonotype was detected only a few times. The gene calls are TRBV30 and TRBJ1-6, with D uncertain. The CDR3 loop spans 17 amino acids. Germline CDR1 GTSNPN, CDR2 SVGIG (reference sequence). Trimming took off 3 bases at V and 2 bases at J, with 17 bases between the two ends. The CDR3 DNA reads as TGTGCCTGGAGACCCCCGACTGAGAGAGCCTATAATTCACCCCTCCACTTT. This translates into CAWRPPTERAYNSPLHF.

The rearrangement uses TRBV4-2 and TRBJ1-4; D is possibly TRBD1 (5 bases). The CDR3 length is 17 residues. Trimming shortened V by 0 bases and J by 3 bases, and 14 bases separated the two germline ends. Germline-derived CDR1 and CDR2 are LGHNA and YNFKEQ. CDR3 protein: CASSQEWGSRANEKLFF. Written as DNA, the CDR3 is TGTGCCAGCAGCCAAGAATGGGGCTCGAGGGCTAATGAAAAACTGTTTTTT.

This clonotype occurred many times. The V gene is TRBV7-2, the J gene TRBJ1-2; possibly TRBD1 for D (6 bases). The length of the CDR3 is 14 residues. Germline CDR1 and CDR2: SGHTA and FQGNSA. Trimming removed 0 bases at V and 3 bases at J, with 8 bases between. CDR3 nucleotides: TGTGCCAGCAGCTTAGCAAGGACAGACTATGGCTACACCTTC. It translates to CASSLARTDYGYTF.

In its sample, this clonotype was seen a few times. The chain carries TRBV5-1 and TRBJ2-7, with 11 bases fitting TRBD2. Germline lookup yields CDR1 SGHRS and CDR2 YFSETQ. J was trimmed by 4 bases and V by 4 bases; bases with no gene match: 7. This CDR3 is built from 15 residues. CDR3 coding DNA: TGCGCCAGCAGCACAGGGACTAGCGGCAGGTACGAGCAGTACTTC. It specifies CASSTGTSGRYEQYF.

This clonotype occurred a few times. CDR3 bases: TGCGCCAGCAGCCAAGAGATGAGGGGATCGGGAACTAATGAAAAACTGTTTTTT. Translation gives CASSQEMRGSGTNEKLFF. The gene calls are TRBV4-3 and TRBJ1-4, with D possibly matching TRBD1 (5 bases). Germline V gene data show CDR1 as LGHNA and CDR2 as YSLEER. Trimming took off 0 bases at V and 1 base at J, with 15 bases between the two ends. This CDR3 has 18 amino acids.

The rearrangement links TRBV7-9 to TRBJ2-1; D is ambiguous. The length of the CDR3 is 13 residues. Germline V CDR1 and CDR2: SEHNR, FQNEAQ (reference sequence). Between the trimmed V and J ends, which lost 1 base and 10 bases, there was a span of 11 bases. The CDR3: CASSLVSSLEQFF. CDR3 nucleotide sequence: TGTGCCAGCAGCTTAGTTAGTTCTTTGGAGCAGTTCTTC.

This clonotype was recorded many times. The chain has TRBV12-3 or TRBV12-4 and TRBJ1-2; D uncertain. The CDR3 runs 14 residues. Trimming pared 8 bases from V and 3 bases from J, leaving 16 bases between. CDR3 region: CASPSSRAYYGYTF. The CDR3 region has the DNA TGTGCCAGCCCTTCCAGTCGCGCCTACTATGGCTACACCTTC.

This clonotype was picked up many times. The genes are TRBV11-2 and TRBJ2-2; tentative D call: TRBD1 (6 bases). The ends were cut back, 6 bases at V and 1 base at J, with 9 bases in the middle. Germline CDR1 is SGHAT and CDR2 is FQNNGV. The CDR3 has 14 residues. CDR3 sequence (DNA): TGTGCCAGCAGGCAACAGGGGAACACCGGGGAGCTGTTTTTT. Translated: CASRQQGNTGELFF. Filled out from reference TRBV11-2 and TRBJ2-2, the complete variable domain reads EAGVAQSPRYKIIEKRQSVAFWCNPISGHATLYWYQQILGQGPKLLIQFQNNGVVDDSQLPKDRFSAERLKGVDSTLKIQPAKLEDSAVYLCASRQQGNTGELFFGEGSRLTVL.

The V gene is TRBV7-3, the J gene TRBJ2-1, with D perhaps TRBD1 (8 bases). Germline CDR1 and CDR2: SGHTA and FQGTGA. The CDR3 contains 17 residues. The ends were cut back, 4 bases at V and 4 bases at J, with 20 bases in the middle. CDR3 nucleotide sequence: TGTGCCAGCAGCTACCCCTCCGACAGGGGAGGGTACAATGAGCAGTTCTTC. The encoded protein is CASSYPSDRGGYNEQFF.

V gene TRBV29-1 combines with J gene TRBJ2-3; D remains unclear. CDR1 is SQVTM and CDR2 is ANQGSEA in the germline V gene. This CDR3 comprises 12 residues. Deletions cut 4 bases from V and 6 bases from J, with 11 bases between. CDR3: CSVVGLGDTQYF. CDR3 coding DNA: TGCAGCGTTGTCGGGTTGGGGGATACGCAGTATTTT.

This clonotype was seen many times. The chain is built from TRBV5-1 and TRBJ1-6; D is unresolved. The CDR3 has 14 residues. V lost 7 bases and J 5 bases, leaving 13 bases between the germline ends. CDR1 and CDR2 (germline): SGHRS, YFSETQ. This CDR3 is CASSVWDHNSPLHF. The CDR3, as DNA: TGCGCCAGCTCGGTATGGGATCATAATTCACCCCTCCACTTT. Based on the CDR3 plus reference TRBV5-1 and TRBJ1-6, the full variable domain is KAGVTQTPRYLIKTRGQQVTLSCSPISGHRSVSWYQQTPGQGLQFLFEYFSETQRNKGNFPGRFSGRQFSNSRSEMNVSTLELGDSALYLCASSVWDHNSPLHFGNGTRLTVT.

Remarks on this clonotype: It differs at one base from a far larger clone, so likely a read error. The chain combines TRBV3-2 with TRBJ1-6; the table's D call TRBD1 went unverified against the DNA. TRBV3-2 is deemed a pseudogene. The CDR3 runs 15 residues. The CDR3 sequence: CDSSQGLGESSPLHF. CDR3 DNA: TGTGACAGCAGCCAAGGATTGGGGGAGAGTTCACCCCTCCACTTT.

The chain uses TRBV11-2 and TRBJ2-7; 9 bases line up with TRBD1. Trimming removed 5 bases from V and 3 bases from J; junction bases left unmatched: 8. The CDR3 extends over 15 amino acids. Germline V gene sequence: CDR1 SGHAT, CDR2 FQNNGV. CDR3 coding DNA: TGTGCCAGCAGCCCCTCCGGGACAGGGATCTACGAGCAGTACTTC. It translates to CASSPSGTGIYEQYF.

The table lists this clonotype with many counts. The rearrangement joins TRBV5-1 to TRBJ2-2; no clear D gene. In germline, CDR1 is SGHRS, CDR2 YFSETQ. The CDR3 has 15 amino acids. V lost 0 bases and J 1 base, leaving 7 bases between the germline ends. CDR3 DNA: TGCGCCAGCAGCTTGGAGGCAGGGAACACCGGGGAGCTGTTTTTT. Translating it yields CASSLEAGNTGELFF.

This clonotype was recorded many times. V is TRBV14 and J is TRBJ2-1, with a tentative D call TRBD1 (5 bases). Germline lookup yields CDR1 SGHDN and CDR2 FVKESK. V was pared by 0 bases and J by 6 bases, with 6 bases between. The CDR3 totals 13 residues. In DNA form, the CDR3 reads TGTGCCAGCAGCCAAGACAGGGTCAATGAGCAGTTCTTC. Translating gives CASSQDRVNEQFF.

This clonotype was detected only a few times. The chain combines TRBV12-3 or TRBV12-4 with TRBJ2-3; 8 bases are shared with TRBD1. V was pared by 6 bases and J by 4 bases, with 3 bases of the junction left unmatched. The CDR3 is 13 residues long. CDR3 nucleotides: TGTGCCAGCAGCACAGGGGGATCAGATACGCAGTATTTT. Its translation: CASSTGGSDTQYF.

This clonotype was seen many times. This chain connects TRBV7-3 to TRBJ2-1; TRBD2 matches 9 bases. CDR1 and CDR2 (germline): SGHTA, FQGTGA. The CDR3 loop spans 18 amino acids. V lost 5 bases to trimming and J lost 0 bases; unmatched junction nucleotides: 11. CDR3 region: CASSTQSGGLSSYNEQFF. In DNA form, the CDR3 reads TGTGCCAGCAGCACGCAAAGCGGGGGGTTAAGCTCCTACAATGAGCAGTTCTTC.

This clonotype was found many times. The rearrangement uses TRBV19 and TRBJ2-5; 7 bases line up with TRBD1. Germline assignment: CDR1 LNHDA and CDR2 SQIVND (reference sequence). Trimming cost V 3 bases and J 1 base; bases outside gene matches: 2. The CDR3 extends over 14 amino acids. DNA of the CDR3: TGTGCCAGTAGTATGAACAGGGGCCAAGAGACCCAGTACTTC. Protein sequence: CASSMNRGQETQYF.

This clonotype has only a few counts. An end of the junction does not agree with germline; a read error may underlie this. The chain is built from TRBV30 and TRBJ2-7, with D perhaps TRBD1 (6 bases). The CDR3 has 13 residues. Germline V gives CDR1 GTSNPN, CDR2 SVGIG (reference sequence). In DNA form, the CDR3 reads TGTACCTGGAGTAACTGGGGGCTCAACGAGCAGTACTTC. It translates to CTWSNWGLNEQYF. The full variable domain, its missing parts supplied by reference TRBV30 and TRBJ2-7, is SQTIHQWPATLVQPVGSPLSLECTVEGTSNPNLYWYRQAAGRGLQLLFYSVGIGQISSEVPQNLSASRPQDRQFILSSKKLLLSDSGFYLCTWSNWGLNEQYFGPGTRLTVT.

The chain uses TRBV19 and TRBJ2-3; 11 bases line up with TRBD1. Germline loops: CDR1 LNHDA, CDR2 SQIVND (reference sequence). V lost 6 bases and J lost 4; bases outside the gene matches: 9. This CDR3 comprises 16 residues. CDR3: CASSPGTGGRADTQYF. CDR3 bases: TGTGCCAGTAGCCCCGGGACAGGGGGTCGGGCAGATACGCAGTATTTT. Supplemented by reference TRBV19 and TRBJ2-3, the full variable domain reads DGGITQSPKYLFRKEGQNVTLSCEQNLNHDAMYWYRQDPGQGLRLIYYSQIVNDFQKGDIAEGYSVSREKKESFPLTVTSAQKNPTAFYLCASSPGTGGRADTQYFGPGTRLTVL.

This clonotype was detected ten times or more. This chain links TRBV11-1 with TRBJ2-1, with D unclear. In germline, CDR1 is SGHAT, CDR2 FQDESV (reference sequence). Trimming took off 3 bases at V and 9 bases at J, with 18 bases between the two ends. The CDR3 spans 15 residues. In DNA form, the CDR3 reads TGTGCCAGCAGCTTGGCGGTTTACAATCGGGTTGAGCAGTTCTTC. Translated, it gives CASSLAVYNRVEQFF. Filled out from reference TRBV11-1 and TRBJ2-1, the complete variable domain reads EAEVAQSPRYKITEKSQAVAFWCDPISGHATLYWYRQILGQGPELLVQFQDESVVDDSQLPKDRFSAERLKGVDSTLKIQPAELGDSAMYLCASSLAVYNRVEQFFGPGTRLTVL.

This clonotype was detected a few times. The rearrangement joins TRBV6-6 to TRBJ2-2, with a possible D match to TRBD2 (5 bases). Germline values: CDR1 MNHNY, CDR2 SVGAGI (reference sequence). V dropped 10 bases and J dropped 1 base, with 13 bases sitting between them. This CDR3 spans 14 amino acids. CDR3 DNA: TGTGCCATCCTAGGGCGGGTGAACACCGGGGAGCTGTTTTTT. It yields the protein CAILGRVNTGELFF.

This clonotype was detected only a few times. The chain combines TRBV7-8 with TRBJ1-1; D unresolved. Per germline, CDR1 SGHVS and CDR2 FQNEAQ. The CDR3 spans 13 residues. V was clipped by 0 bases and J by 8 bases, with 10 bases between them. CDR3 sequence: CASSLAFSKEAFF. The CDR3 DNA sequence: TGTGCCAGCAGCTTAGCGTTCAGCAAGGAAGCTTTCTTT.

This clonotype has ten or more counts. CDR3 amino acids: CSVEDPGEAFF. The CDR3 DNA reads as TGCAGCGTTGAAGATCCCGGGGAAGCTTTCTTT. V and J are TRBV29-1 and TRBJ1-1; D is unresolved. With 0 bases removed from V and 8 bases from J, the gap between germline ends came to 7 bases. Germline V gives CDR1 SQVTM, CDR2 ANQGSEA. The CDR3 spans 11 residues.

This clonotype was seen repeatedly, ten times or more. This chain uses TRBV20-1 with TRBJ2-1; 14 positions agree with TRBD2. V was pared by 5 bases and J by 8 bases, with 8 bases of the junction left unmatched. Germline V gene data show CDR1 as DFQATT and CDR2 as SNEGSKA (reference sequence). CDR3 size: 15 residues. CDR3 DNA: TGCAGTGCTCCGAGACTAGCGGGAGGGCCCGATGAGCAGTTCTTC. This gives the protein CSAPRLAGGPDEQFF.

The CDR3 DNA follows: TGTGCCAGCAGCTTAGCCAGGGCAAATGAGCAGTTCTTC. This gives the protein CASSLARANEQFF. The chain employs TRBV7-2 and TRBJ2-1, with a tentative D call TRBD1 (5 bases). The CDR3 consists of 13 residues. The V end lost 0 bases, the J end lost 7 bases, and 7 bases lay between the germline ends. Germline CDR1 SGHTA, CDR2 FQGNSA.

This clonotype was seen a handful of times. CDR3 sequence reads: CATSDQGLYTGELFF. CDR3 nucleotides: TGTGCCACCAGTGACCAGGGACTCTACACCGGGGAGCTGTTTTTT. J is TRBJ2-2 and V is TRBV24-1; a weak D match, TRBD2 (6 bases). The CDR3 length is 15 residues. Germline CDR1 and CDR2: KGHDR and SFDVKD. The ends were cut back, 4 bases at V and 3 bases at J, with 11 bases in the middle.

V usage is TRBV7-9 and J usage is TRBJ2-1, with D perhaps TRBD2 (6 bases). Germline V lookup: CDR1 SEHNR, CDR2 FQNEAQ (reference sequence). The CDR3 length is 14 residues. Trimming took 5 bases from V and 7 from J, leaving 15 bases between them. This CDR3 is CASSTTGRTNEQFF. Written as DNA, the CDR3 is TGTGCCAGCAGCACGACGGGGAGGACTAATGAGCAGTTCTTC.

This clonotype was recorded a few times. The V and J genes are TRBV20-1 and TRBJ2-5, with TRBD2 identical over 15 bases. Germline V CDR1 and CDR2: DFQATT, SNEGSKA (reference sequence). V lost 5 bases, J lost 5 bases, and 6 bases stayed unmatched. This CDR3 contains 15 residues. This chain's CDR3 is CSAGLAGGMGETQYF. The CDR3, as DNA: TGCAGTGCTGGACTAGCGGGGGGGATGGGTGAGACCCAGTACTTC.

This clonotype was counted many times. V gene TRBV7-6 combines with J gene TRBJ2-3, with a tentative D call TRBD2 (5 bases). V was clipped by 1 base and J by 6 bases, with 14 bases between them. The CDR3 covers 15 residues. CDR1 SGHVS and CDR2 FNYEAQ come from the germline V gene. The chain's CDR3 is CASSLGTPRADTQYF. In DNA, the CDR3 is TGTGCCAGCAGCTTAGGGACCCCGAGGGCGGATACGCAGTATTTT.